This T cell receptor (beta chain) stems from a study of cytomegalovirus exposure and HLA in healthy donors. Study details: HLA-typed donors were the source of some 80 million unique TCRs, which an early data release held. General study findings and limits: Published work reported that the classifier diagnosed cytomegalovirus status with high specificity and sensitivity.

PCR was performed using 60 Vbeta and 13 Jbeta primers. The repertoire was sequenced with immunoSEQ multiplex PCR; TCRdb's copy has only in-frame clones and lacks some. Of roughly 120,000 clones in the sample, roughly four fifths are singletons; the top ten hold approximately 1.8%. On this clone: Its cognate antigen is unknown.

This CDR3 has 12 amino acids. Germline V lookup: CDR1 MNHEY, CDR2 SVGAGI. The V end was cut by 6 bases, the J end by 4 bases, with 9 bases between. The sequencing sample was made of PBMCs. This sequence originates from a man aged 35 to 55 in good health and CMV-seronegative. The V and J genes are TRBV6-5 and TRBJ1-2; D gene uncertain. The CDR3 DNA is TGTGCCAGCAGCAGAGGCGGCTATGGCTACACCTTC. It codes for CASSRGGYGYTF.